A selection of T cell receptor beta chains follows, all from one sample in a study of OX40 agonist ivuxolimab in advanced cancers. Libraries were prepared by immunoSEQ multiplex PCR; TCRdb keeps only in-frame clonotypes and omits some of them. The data hold almost 85,000 clones, with 86% observed a single time. Sample: CD4+ or CD8+ T cells sorted from blood, taken in a trial of the OX40 agonist ivuxolimab. The receptors come from an adult with an advanced solid tumor such as melanoma, head and neck, liver or kidney cancer. The CDR3 runs from the conserved cysteine through the conserved F or W.

J: TRBJ2-5
V: TRBV5-1
CDR3: CASSLEGAQYF

J: TRBJ2-4
V: TRBV19
CDR3: CASSLGTSGNSIAKNIQYF

J: TRBJ1-3
V: TRBV7-8
CDR3: CASSSGQGAIYF

J: TRBJ2-2
V: TRBV5-1
CDR3: CASSLDRATGELFF

J: TRBJ2-7
V: TRBV7-7
CDR3: CASSLRFDRFYEQYF

J: TRBJ1-2
V: TRBV6-5
CDR3: CASTLTGGGSYGYTF

J: TRBJ2-4
V: TRBV7-9
CDR3: CASSVYDIQYF

J: TRBJ2-7
V: TRBV30
CDR3: CACSRGHEQYF

J: TRBJ2-3
V: TRBV11-2
CDR3: CASSPFSGAEGDTQYF

J: TRBJ2-2
V: TRBV7-9
CDR3: CASSSRQPTGELFF

J: TRBJ2-2
V: TRBV14
CDR3: CASSQHTGTTGELFF

J: TRBJ1-1
V: TRBV5-8
CDR3: CASSPLSSTAGAFF

J: TRBJ2-1
V: TRBV6-4
CDR3: CASHPTGVGYEQFF

J: TRBJ2-7
V: TRBV11-3
CDR3: CASSPGQGVSSGYEQYF

J: TRBJ1-1
V: TRBV7-3
CDR3: CASSSTPVTEAFF